The 18 T cell receptor beta chains given below trace back to one sample, sequenced in a study of cytomegalovirus exposure and HLA in healthy donors. Sequencing used immunoSEQ multiplex PCR; TCRdb keeps in-frame clones, though not all of them. The table records about 150,000 clones, less than 90% of them present only once. Sequenced sample: PBMCs. The receptors were gathered from a woman under 30 in good health and CMV-seropositive.

This chain links TRBV19 with TRBJ2-5; 8 nucleotides match TRBD1. CDR1 LNHDA and CDR2 SQIVND come from the germline V gene (reference sequence). With V trimmed by 6 bases and J by 4 bases, 13 bases remained unmatched. The CDR3 consists of 16 residues. This CDR3 is CASSYPTGQGGETQYF. In DNA form, the CDR3 reads TGTGCCAGTAGCTACCCGACAGGACAGGGCGGAGAGACCCAGTACTTC.

The chain couples TRBV6-5 to TRBJ1-1, with D possibly matching TRBD1 (6 bases). This CDR3 is 15 amino acids long. The germline V gene has CDR1 MNHEY and CDR2 SVGAGI. V was cut by 0 bases and J by 4 bases, with 12 bases left in between. The CDR3 loop reads CASSYSQGRSTEAFF. CDR3 nucleotides: TGTGCCAGCAGTTACTCACAGGGTCGGTCCACTGAAGCTTTCTTT.

The chain couples TRBV28 to TRBJ1-5; no definite D call. Germline V gene lookup returns CDR1 MDHEN and CDR2 SYDVKM. Trimming took off 4 bases at V and 3 bases at J, with 10 bases between the two ends. This CDR3 is 14 amino acids long. CDR3 residues: CASSSGLINQPQHF. Here the CDR3 DNA reads TGTGCCAGCAGTTCAGGACTGATCAATCAGCCCCAGCATTTT. The variable domain in full, with the rest retrieved from reference TRBV28 and TRBJ1-5, is DVKVTQSSRYLVKRTGEKVFLECVQDMDHENMFWYRQDPGLGLRLIYFSYDVKMKEKGDIPEGYSVSREKKERFSLILESASTNQTSMYLCASSSGLINQPQHFGDGTRLSIL.

The genes are TRBV5-1 and TRBJ2-2; TRBD1 is a possible D gene (6 bases). The CDR3 totals 15 residues. The V gene lost 4 bases and the J gene lost 7 bases, with 17 bases spanning the gap. The germline V gene has CDR1 SGHRS and CDR2 YFSETQ. CDR3: CASSPETGRGGELFF. CDR3 DNA sequence: TGCGCCAGCAGCCCGGAAACAGGGCGTGGCGGGGAGCTGTTTTTT.

The chain couples TRBV9 to TRBJ1-3; D unresolved. Trimming took 0 bases from V and 0 from J, leaving 10 bases between them. CDR1 and CDR2 (germline): SGDLS, YYNGEE. The CDR3 loop spans 16 amino acids. The CDR3 nucleotides read TGTGCCAGCAGCGTAGGTCATCAGAACTCTGGAAACACCATATATTTT. Translating it yields CASSVGHQNSGNTIYF.

J is TRBJ2-7 and V is TRBV5-1; possibly TRBD1 for D (7 bases). Germline values: CDR1 SGHRS, CDR2 YFSETQ. The CDR3 is made up of 14 amino acids. V dropped 5 bases and J dropped 0 bases, with 12 bases sitting between them. The CDR3 DNA reads TGCGCCAGCAGGGGCGGGACAGCCTCCTACGAGCAGTACTTC. It codes for CASRGGTASYEQYF.

V and J are TRBV5-1 and TRBJ2-1, with 8 nucleotides matching TRBD2. The J segment lost 7 bases and the V segment lost 0 bases, leaving 6 bases of the junction unmatched. Germline assignment: CDR1 SGHRS and CDR2 YFSETQ. The CDR3 has 15 residues. CDR3 sequence reads: CASSLVSGNENEQFF. The CDR3 DNA is TGCGCCAGCAGCTTGGTTAGCGGGAATGAGAATGAGCAGTTCTTC.

This clone was counted a single time. The chain couples TRBV20-1 to TRBJ2-3, with D uncertain. The V gene's germline CDR1 is DFQATT and CDR2 SNEGSKA (reference sequence). CDR3 length: 11 residues. Trimming removed 5 bases from V and 0 bases from J, with 3 bases in between. The CDR3 spells CSAPSTDTQYF. The CDR3 DNA sequence: TGCAGTGCTCCAAGCACAGATACGCAGTATTTT.

V and J are TRBV9 and TRBJ2-7, with unresolved D. V lost 0 bases and J lost 0, with 7 bases in between. The CDR3 sequence is 14 residues long. The germline V gene encodes CDR1 SGDLS and CDR2 YYNGEE. DNA of the CDR3: TGTGCCAGCAGCGTAGGTGTCAGCTCCTACGAGCAGTACTTC. Protein: CASSVGVSSYEQYF.

The chain joins TRBV4-1 to TRBJ1-5; 11 bases map to TRBD1. The CDR3 is 17 amino acids. The germline gives CDR1 MGHRA, CDR2 YSYEKL. Trimming cost V 0 bases and J 9 bases; bases outside gene matches: 10. CDR3 nucleotide sequence: TGCGCCAGCAGCCAAGATCTGGGGACAGGGGGAACTCGGCCCCAGCATTTT. Translating it yields CASSQDLGTGGTRPQHF.

The chain is built from TRBV6-5 and TRBJ2-7, with TRBD1 matching 8 bases. From germline, CDR1 is MNHEY and CDR2 SVGAGI. J lost 6 bases, V lost 1 base, and 5 bases had no gene match. The CDR3 sequence is 14 residues long. The CDR3 here is CASSYFGGQGEQYF. As DNA, the CDR3 is TGTGCCAGCAGTTACTTCGGCGGACAGGGCGAGCAGTACTTC.

This clone was counted ten times or more. The chain combines TRBV4-1 with TRBJ1-5; 7 bases are shared with TRBD1. The CDR3 contains 17 residues. Germline V lookup: CDR1 MGHRA, CDR2 YSYEKL. V lost 0 bases and J lost 4; bases outside the gene matches: 9. This CDR3 is CASSQDLRQGGNQPQHF. The CDR3 DNA reads TGCGCCAGCAGCCAAGATCTTCGACAGGGAGGTAATCAGCCCCAGCATTTT.

The chain recombines TRBV28 with TRBJ1-2; no clear D. V dropped 7 bases and J dropped 2 bases, with 11 bases sitting between them. Germline lookup yields CDR1 MDHEN and CDR2 SYDVKM. This CDR3 comprises 13 residues. In DNA, the CDR3 is TGTGCCAGCACGGCGGTGAAAAACTATGGCTACACCTTC. Protein product: CASTAVKNYGYTF.

This chain uses TRBV7-6 with TRBJ1-2; 8 positions agree with TRBD1. Per germline, CDR1 SGHVS and CDR2 FNYEAQ. The CDR3 covers 17 residues. Trimming cost V 5 bases and J 2 bases; bases outside gene matches: 13. CDR3 residues: CASSQSRSRDRNYGYTF. The CDR3 DNA is TGTGCCAGCAGCCAATCCCGCTCCCGGGACAGGAACTATGGCTACACCTTC.

In DNA, the CDR3 is TGTGCCAGCAGTTCACAGGGGTTCAATCAGCCCCAGCATTTT. This translates into CASSSQGFNQPQHF. The chain couples TRBV28 to TRBJ1-5; 7 positions match TRBD1. Unmatched junction bases numbered 3, after V lost 4 bases and J lost 3 bases. CDR3 length equals 14 residues. Germline V CDR1 and CDR2: MDHEN, SYDVKM.

The chain employs TRBV4-3 and TRBJ1-1, with a weak D call TRBD1 (5 bases). With 6 bases removed from V and 3 bases from J, the gap between germline ends came to 8 bases. The CDR3 runs 12 residues. Germline V gene lookup returns CDR1 LGHNA and CDR2 YSLEER. The CDR3 loop is CASRGGDTEAFF. The CDR3 bases are TGCGCCAGCAGGGGAGGGGACACTGAAGCTTTCTTT.

This CDR3 is CASSFSGQHMNTEAFF. The CDR3 nucleotides read TGTGCCAGCAGTTTCAGCGGACAGCACATGAACACTGAAGCTTTCTTT. This chain connects TRBV28 to TRBJ1-1; possible D gene TRBD1, 6 bases. With 3 bases removed from V and 0 bases from J, the gap between germline ends came to 14 bases. The length of the CDR3 is 16 residues. Germline V CDR1 and CDR2: MDHEN, SYDVKM.

The chain has TRBV7-2 and TRBJ2-7; a possible D gene is TRBD2 (6 bases). CDR3 length equals 14 residues. Germline CDR1 SGHTA, CDR2 FQGNSA. V lost 5 bases and J lost 5, with 16 bases in between. CDR3 sequence (DNA): TGTGCCAGCAGCAGATCTCCTTCTAGCGACGAGCAGTACTTC. This translates into CASSRSPSSDEQYF.